This entry lists 31 T cell receptor beta chains sequenced from one sample in a study of T cells in Graves' hyperthyroidism and ophthalmopathy. TCR beta CDR3 regions were amplified from RNA. During a first-round RT-PCR of the TCR CDR3, the HTBI primer set was used. TCRdb called the multiplex PCR reads again in MiXCR, with one record for every CDR3 protein. Of about 640,000 distinct CDR3 sequences listed, roughly 45% are singletons. The material sequenced was peripheral blood or thyroid tissue (not recorded which). These receptors were taken from an adult man with Graves' disease, either hyperthyroidism or ophthalmopathy (not recorded which).

About this clonotype itself: A much larger clone differs from this one at a single base, so this may be a read error. For the CDR3, the DNA is TGTGCCATCAGTGACCAGACAGGGGGCGACTATGGCCACACCTTC. As protein: CAISDQTGGDYGHTF. The chain is built from TRBV10-3 and TRBJ1-2, with 10 bases that match TRBD1. Per germline, CDR1 ENHRY and CDR2 SYGVKD. The CDR3 sequence is 15 residues long.

V and J are TRBV7-8 and TRBJ2-5; D could derive from TRBD1 or TRBD2 (6 bases each). The germline V gene encodes CDR1 SGHVS and CDR2 FQNEAQ. This CDR3 region has 16 residues. V shed 1 base and J shed 9 bases, with 21 bases lying between them. The CDR3 region is CASSLVGGLGNQPQYF. The DNA for the CDR3 is TGTGCCAGCAGCTTAGTAGGGGGGCTAGGCAATCAGCCCCAGTACTTC.

The genes are TRBV7-2 and TRBJ2-7; unclear D gene. This CDR3 is built from 14 residues. Germline CDR1 and CDR2: SGHTA and FQGNSA. V lost 5 bases and J 1 base, leaving 12 bases between the germline ends. CDR3 DNA sequence: TGTGCCAGCAGCCAGCTAACAGAATCCTACGAGCAGTACTTC. Protein product: CASSQLTESYEQYF.

V usage is TRBV7-7 and J usage is TRBJ2-5, with 9 bases that match TRBD2. Germline CDR1 is SSHAT and CDR2 is FNYEAQ (reference sequence). The CDR3 contains 13 residues. Here the CDR3 reads CASPGTSRKTQYF. The CDR3 region has the DNA TGTGCTAGCCCCGGGACTAGCCGGAAGACCCAGTACTTC.

The chain carries TRBV12-5 and TRBJ1-1; no definite D call. V was clipped by 4 bases and J by 7 bases, with 13 bases between them. The CDR3 is 13 residues long. Germline V lookup: CDR1 LGHNT, CDR2 FRNRAP. The CDR3 DNA is TGTGCTAGTGGTTGGGAGGGTTTCGGTGAAGCTTTCTTT. It yields the protein CASGWEGFGEAFF.

The chain recombines TRBV7-2 with TRBJ1-2; 8 bases match TRBD1. CDR1 and CDR2 (germline): SGHTA, FQGNSA. The junction had 16 bases not matched to a gene; V was cut back by 9 bases and J by 4 bases. CDR3 length equals 16 residues. CDR3 bases: TGTGCCAGTACTCCTCTGAATGTGGGACAGGCCTATGGCTACACCTTC. It encodes CASTPLNVGQAYGYTF.

The V call is TRBV19, the J call TRBJ1-1; D call uncertain. V shed 7 bases and J shed 1 base, with 13 bases lying between them. Germline CDR1 LNHDA, CDR2 SQIVND (reference sequence). The CDR3 extends over 14 amino acids. The CDR3 here is CASIGTAWNTEAFF. The CDR3 DNA is TGTGCCAGTATCGGCACCGCCTGGAACACTGAAGCTTTCTTT.

About this clonotype itself: At one boundary the junction diverges from the germline segment, which might be a read error. The rearrangement uses TRBV5-1 and TRBJ1-1; 9 nucleotides agree with TRBD1. This CDR3 has 14 residues. Germline CDR1 reads SGHRS; CDR2 reads YFSETQ. This CDR3 is CASRLGQGVTEAFF. The CDR3 DNA reads TGCGCCAGCAGATTGGGACAGGGAGTCACTGAAGCTTTCTTT.

In this sample, this clonotype turned up once. The CDR3 does not end in the conserved phenylalanine or tryptophan, so this is likely a read error. The chain carries TRBV5-1 and TRBJ2-7; D might be TRBD1 (5 bases). Germline CDR1 reads SGHRS; CDR2 reads YFSETQ. Trimming left V 0 bases short and J 5 bases short, with 12 bases between. The CDR3 sequence is 14 residues long. The CDR3 region has the DNA TGCGCCAGCAGCTTGGGGCCAGGGATCGACGAGCAGTACCTC. It is translated as CASSLGPGIDEQYL.

The chain links TRBV11-2 to TRBJ2-2; TRBD2 aligns across 7 bases. V lost 6 bases and J lost 0; bases outside the gene matches: 4. The germline V gene has CDR1 SGHAT and CDR2 FQNNGV. This CDR3 contains 15 residues. CDR3 amino acids: CASRTSATNTGELFF. For the CDR3, the DNA is TGTGCCAGCAGAACTAGCGCCACGAACACCGGGGAGCTGTTTTTT. The whole variable domain, remainder taken from reference TRBV11-2 and TRBJ2-2, is EAGVAQSPRYKIIEKRQSVAFWCNPISGHATLYWYQQILGQGPKLLIQFQNNGVVDDSQLPKDRFSAERLKGVDSTLKIQPAKLEDSAVYLCASRTSATNTGELFFGEGSRLTVL.

V and J are TRBV14 and TRBJ1-3, with no clear D. The germline V and J ends were trimmed by 11 bases and 4 bases, with 6 bases remaining between them. This CDR3 has 10 residues. Germline V gene data show CDR1 as SGHDN and CDR2 as FVKESK. The CDR3 loop reads CAGAGNTIYF. The CDR3, as DNA: TGTGCCGGTGCAGGAAACACCATATATTTT.

This sequence joins TRBV29-1 and TRBJ2-7; tentatively, D is TRBD1 (6 bases). The length of the CDR3 is 14 residues. CDR1 and CDR2 from the germline V gene are SQVTM and ANQGSEA. Trimming removed 7 bases from V and 3 bases from J, with 19 bases in between. CDR3 residues: CSGTPGAGGYEQYF. In DNA form, the CDR3 reads TGCAGCGGGACACCAGGGGCCGGAGGCTACGAGCAGTACTTC.

This chain joins TRBV24-1 and TRBJ2-5; D possibly corresponds to TRBD2 (6 bases). Trimming removed 6 bases at V and 3 bases at J, with 10 bases between. Germline CDR1 and CDR2: KGHDR and SFDVKD. This CDR3 comprises 13 residues. CDR3 nucleotide sequence: TGTGCCACCAGTAGGGCTAGCGAAGAGACCCAGTACTTC. This encodes CATSRASEETQYF.

The V and J genes are TRBV20-1 and TRBJ1-2; tentatively, D is TRBD1 (5 bases). Germline CDR1 is DFQATT and CDR2 is SNEGSKA (reference sequence). The CDR3 length is 14 residues. V lost 5 bases to trimming and J lost 6 bases, with 19 bases between them. In DNA form, the CDR3 reads TGCAGTGCTCACCCCGGGCGGGGACCGGATGGCTACACCTTC. This sequence encodes CSAHPGRGPDGYTF.

This chain connects TRBV10-3 to TRBJ1-1; weak D call: TRBD1 (6 bases). Trimming shortened V by 4 bases and J by 6 bases, and 12 bases separated the two germline ends. The CDR3 spans 13 residues. Germline CDR1 reads ENHRY; CDR2 reads SYGVKD. CDR3 residues: CAISGDTSSEAFF. CDR3 nucleotide sequence: TGTGCCATCAGTGGGGACACCAGCTCTGAAGCTTTCTTT.

This clonotype was picked up many times. The chain combines TRBV7-9 with TRBJ1-1; tentatively, D is TRBD1 (5 bases). Trimming removed 7 bases from V and 1 base from J, with 10 bases in between. From germline, CDR1 is SEHNR and CDR2 FQNEAQ (reference sequence). CDR3 length: 13 residues. CDR3: CASNDRPNTEAFF. The CDR3 DNA is TGTGCCAGCAATGACAGACCGAACACTGAAGCTTTCTTT.

This clonotype was seen at least ten times. The V and J genes are TRBV7-9 and TRBJ2-7, with TRBD1 matching over 8 bases. The length of the CDR3 is 15 residues. Germline loops: CDR1 SEHNR, CDR2 FQNEAQ (reference sequence). V shed 5 bases, J shed 5 bases, and the junction held 11 bases outside the gene matches. DNA of the CDR3: TGTGCCAGCAGCGAAGACAGGGGATGGTACGACGAGCAGTACTTC. This encodes CASSEDRGWYDEQYF.

The chain has TRBV5-1 and TRBJ2-7; TRBD1 matches at 10 bases. CDR1 and CDR2 (germline): SGHRS, YFSETQ. This CDR3 region has 15 residues. V lost 3 bases, J lost 2 bases, and 5 bases stayed unmatched. The CDR3 bases are TGCGCCAGCAGCTCATCCGGGACAGGGGCCTACGAGCAGTACTTC. Its protein is CASSSSGTGAYEQYF. The full variable domain, with the rest looked up from reference TRBV5-1 and TRBJ2-7, is KAGVTQTPRYLIKTRGQQVTLSCSPISGHRSVSWYQQTPGQGLQFLFEYFSETQRNKGNFPGRFSGRQFSNSRSEMNVSTLELGDSALYLCASSSSGTGAYEQYFGPGTRLTVT.

This chain links TRBV12-3 or TRBV12-4 with TRBJ1-4; TRBD1 matches 7 bases. The CDR3 consists of 14 residues. With 1 base clipped from V and 6 bases from J, the junction kept 2 bases outside the gene matches. The CDR3 here is CASSLEGGYEKLFF. The DNA of the CDR3 is TGTGCCAGCAGTTTAGAAGGGGGCTATGAAAAACTGTTTTTT.

This chain uses TRBV14 with TRBJ1-4; 8 bases fit TRBD1. Trimming took 4 bases from V and 5 from J; bases not matched to a gene: 6. The V gene's germline CDR1 is SGHDN and CDR2 FVKESK. The CDR3 is 15 amino acids. Here the CDR3 reads CASSPHRGVNEKLFF. CDR3 in DNA: TGTGCCAGCAGCCCACACAGGGGGGTAAATGAAAAACTGTTTTTT.

This chain links TRBV7-9 with TRBJ2-7, with D perhaps matching TRBD1 or TRBD2 (5 bases each). Trimming removed 5 bases from V and 2 bases from J, with 16 bases in between. The CDR3 totals 15 residues. Germline V gene data show CDR1 as SEHNR and CDR2 as FQNEAQ (reference sequence). CDR3 DNA sequence: TGTGCCAGCAGCGGAACCGGGACGACCCCCTACGAGCAGTACTTC. Translation gives CASSGTGTTPYEQYF.

This clonotype was detected once. A much larger clone differs by one base, so this may be a read error. The chain uses TRBV24-1 and TRBJ2-7; D call uncertain. The ends were cut back, 4 bases at V and 4 bases at J, with 13 bases in the middle. This CDR3 region has 14 residues. Germline V gene sequence: CDR1 KGHDR, CDR2 SFDVKD. Here the CDR3 reads CATSEDLSAYEQYF. The CDR3 bases are TGTGCCACCAGTGAGGATTTATCCGCTTACGAGCAGTACTTC.

The chain has TRBV7-6 and TRBJ2-2, with D perhaps being TRBD1 or TRBD2 (5 bases each). CDR1 is SGHVS and CDR2 is FNYEAQ in the germline V gene. This CDR3 comprises 16 residues. Between the trimmed V and J ends, which lost 5 bases and 4 bases, there was a span of 17 bases. In nucleotides, the CDR3 is TGTGCCAGCAGCCCAAACCGGGACGGTGGCACCGGGGAGCTGTTTTTT. It is translated as CASSPNRDGGTGELFF.

The chain couples TRBV15 to TRBJ1-2; possible D gene TRBD1, 6 bases. CDR3 length equals 16 residues. The germline V and J ends were trimmed by 3 bases and 8 bases, with 22 bases remaining between them. The germline gives CDR1 LNHNV, CDR2 YYDKDF (reference sequence). The CDR3 reads CATSSEHVGGAEGYTF. In DNA form, the CDR3 reads TGTGCCACCAGCAGCGAACACGTTGGGGGGGCTGAGGGCTACACCTTC.

The V gene is TRBV7-9, the J gene TRBJ2-7, with D perhaps TRBD1 (6 bases). The germline gives CDR1 SEHNR, CDR2 FQNEAQ (reference sequence). V lost 3 bases and J lost 4, with 16 bases in between. The length of the CDR3 is 15 residues. For the CDR3, the DNA is TGTGCCAGCAGCTTGAAGTCGGAGAGGGGGTACGAGCAGTACTTC. This translates into CASSLKSERGYEQYF.

This rearrangement joins TRBV7-9 to TRBJ1-5; the match to TRBD1 covers 10 bases. V lost 6 bases to trimming and J lost 7 bases; unmatched junction nucleotides: 15. Germline values: CDR1 SEHNR, CDR2 FQNEAQ (reference sequence). The CDR3 is 17 amino acids. CDR3 nucleotides: TGTGCCAGCAGTTACCCCGACCGGGACAGGGGTTACCAGCCCCAGCATTTT. This translates into CASSYPDRDRGYQPQHF.

In the case of this clonotype: A much larger clone differs by one base, so this may be a read error. This rearrangement joins TRBV2 to TRBJ2-7; TRBD1 is a possible D gene (6 bases). There are 14 residues in the CDR3. In germline, CDR1 is SNHLY, CDR2 FYNNEI. The CDR3 sequence is CAIRGPDPSFEQYF. The CDR3 nucleotides are TGTGCCATCAGGGGACCCGACCCCTCCTTCGAGCAGTACTTC.

The sample holds many counts of this clonotype. The chain joins TRBV7-2 to TRBJ1-1, with D tentatively TRBD1 (6 bases). CDR1 is SGHTA and CDR2 is FQGNSA in the germline V gene. CDR3 length: 13 residues. With 6 bases removed from V and 6 bases from J, the gap between germline ends came to 14 bases. In DNA form, the CDR3 reads TGTGCCAGCAGTTCGGACAGAGGTGCTGAAGCTTTCTTT. This encodes CASSSDRGAEAFF.

The J gene is TRBJ2-7, the V gene TRBV5-6; 9 bases align to TRBD1. Germline-derived CDR1 and CDR2 are SGHDT and YYEEEE. CDR3 size: 16 residues. V gave up 4 bases and J gave up 3 bases; unmatched junction bases: 11. CDR3 region: CASSANRGLRSYEQYF. In DNA, the CDR3 is TGTGCCAGCAGCGCAAACAGGGGGCTGCGGAGCTACGAGCAGTACTTC.

This rearrangement joins TRBV11-2 to TRBJ2-7; 9 bases map to TRBD1. Matching the DNA end better, TRBJ2-5 makes the J call doubtful. The CDR3 extends over 15 amino acids. In germline, CDR1 is SGHAT, CDR2 FQNNGV. For the CDR3, the DNA is TGTGCCAGCAGCCCGTCCGACAGGGGGCAAGAGACCCAGTACTTC. It translates to CASSPSDRGQETQYF.

V gene TRBV5-4 combines with J gene TRBJ1-2; D gene uncertain. V was clipped by 3 bases and J by 0 bases, with 15 bases between them. CDR1 SGHNT and CDR2 YYREEE come from the germline V gene (reference sequence). The CDR3 consists of 16 residues. This CDR3 is CASSSDGRSANYGYTF. The CDR3 bases are TGTGCCAGCAGCTCTGACGGACGCTCAGCTAACTATGGCTACACCTTC.